This T cell receptor (beta chain) was sequenced for a study of CXCR3-negative and CXCR3-positive naive CD8 T cells. Among CD8+ T cells, naive ones were CD45RO-CCR7+CD27+CD95-. UMI-labeled 5' RACE yielded the TRB cDNA libraries. TCRdb reworked the 5' RACE reads into one entry per CDR3 protein, no DNA. The sample includes some 130,000 distinct CDR3 sequences. The CDR3 runs 14 residues. Germline lookup yields CDR1 LGHDT and CDR2 YNNKEL (reference sequence). Comment on this clonotype: Its antigen is unknown.

General study points: Memory cells showed distinct TRBV-TRBJ patterns, while the two naive subsets matched. Between one naive subset and the other, surface CD5 was comparable, and TCR strength was inferred from TRB CDR3 properties. CXCR3 expression dropped partially after cryopreservation, and most assays relied on fresh PBMCs.

The genes are TRBV3-1 and TRBJ2-1. Sequenced: naive CXCR3- CD8+ T cells from blood. Subset specified: CD45RO-CCR7+CD27+CD95- naive CD8+ T cells lacking CXCR3 (TNR3-). This receptor was identified in a human donor in good health. Some clones in this sample may be carry-over from other donors' samples. The CDR3 is CASSQMVGYNEQFF.